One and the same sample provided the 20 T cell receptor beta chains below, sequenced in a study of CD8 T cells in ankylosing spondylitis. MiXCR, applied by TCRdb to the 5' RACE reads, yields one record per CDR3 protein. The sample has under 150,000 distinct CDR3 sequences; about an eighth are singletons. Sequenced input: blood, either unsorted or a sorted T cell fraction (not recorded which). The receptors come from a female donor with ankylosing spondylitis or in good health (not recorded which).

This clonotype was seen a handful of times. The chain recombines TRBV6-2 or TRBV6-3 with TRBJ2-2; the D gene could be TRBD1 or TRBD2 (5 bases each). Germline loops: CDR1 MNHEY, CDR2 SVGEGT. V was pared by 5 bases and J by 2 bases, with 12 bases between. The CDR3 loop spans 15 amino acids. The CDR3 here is CASSTGTVNTGELFF. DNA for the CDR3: TGTGCCAGCAGTACCGGGACGGTAAACACCGGGGAGCTGTTTTTT.

CDR3 coding DNA: TGTGCCAGCAGTCAAGGGACAGGCATCAGGAGTTCACCCCTCCACTTT. This encodes CASSQGTGIRSSPLHF. V and J are TRBV28 and TRBJ1-6; 8 nucleotides align to TRBD1. The V and J ends lost 5 bases and 9 bases, in that order; junction bases with no gene match: 12. The CDR3 is made up of 16 amino acids. Germline CDR1 reads MDHEN; CDR2 reads SYDVKM.

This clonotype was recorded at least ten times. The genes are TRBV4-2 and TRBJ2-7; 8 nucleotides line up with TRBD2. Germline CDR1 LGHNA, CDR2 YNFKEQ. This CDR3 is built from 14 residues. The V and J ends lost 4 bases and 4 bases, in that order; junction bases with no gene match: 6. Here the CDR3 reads CASSPGLAGYEQYF. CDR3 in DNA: TGTGCCAGCAGCCCAGGACTAGCCGGGTACGAGCAGTACTTC.

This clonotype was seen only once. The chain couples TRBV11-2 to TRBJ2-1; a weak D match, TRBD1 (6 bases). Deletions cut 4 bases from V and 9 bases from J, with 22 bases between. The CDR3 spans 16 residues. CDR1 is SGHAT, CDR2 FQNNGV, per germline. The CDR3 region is CASSYPGTIRIGEQFF. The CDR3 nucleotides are TGTGCCAGCAGCTACCCTGGGACAATCCGGATAGGTGAGCAGTTCTTC.

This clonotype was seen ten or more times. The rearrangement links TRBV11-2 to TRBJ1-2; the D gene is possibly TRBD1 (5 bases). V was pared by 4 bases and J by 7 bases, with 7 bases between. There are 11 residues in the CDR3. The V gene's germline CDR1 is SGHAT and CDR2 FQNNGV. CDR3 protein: CASSSRVGYTF. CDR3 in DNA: TGTGCCAGCAGCTCCAGGGTTGGCTACACCTTC.

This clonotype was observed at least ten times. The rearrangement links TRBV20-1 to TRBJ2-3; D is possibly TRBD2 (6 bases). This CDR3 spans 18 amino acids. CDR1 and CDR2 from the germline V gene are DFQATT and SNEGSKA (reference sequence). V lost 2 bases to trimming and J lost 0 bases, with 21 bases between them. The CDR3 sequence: CSARSHTGSGSSTDTQYF. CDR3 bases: TGCAGTGCTAGATCGCACACGGGCAGCGGGTCTAGCACAGATACGCAGTATTTT.

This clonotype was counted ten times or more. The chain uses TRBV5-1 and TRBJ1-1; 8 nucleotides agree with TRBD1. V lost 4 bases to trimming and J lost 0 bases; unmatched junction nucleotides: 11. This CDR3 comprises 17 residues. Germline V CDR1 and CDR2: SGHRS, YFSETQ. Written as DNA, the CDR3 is TGCGCCAGCAGCCGAGGGGCAGGGGGCGGGATGAACACTGAAGCTTTCTTT. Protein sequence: CASSRGAGGGMNTEAFF. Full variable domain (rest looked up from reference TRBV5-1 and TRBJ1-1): KAGVTQTPRYLIKTRGQQVTLSCSPISGHRSVSWYQQTPGQGLQFLFEYFSETQRNKGNFPGRFSGRQFSNSRSEMNVSTLELGDSALYLCASSRGAGGGMNTEAFFGQGTRLTVV.

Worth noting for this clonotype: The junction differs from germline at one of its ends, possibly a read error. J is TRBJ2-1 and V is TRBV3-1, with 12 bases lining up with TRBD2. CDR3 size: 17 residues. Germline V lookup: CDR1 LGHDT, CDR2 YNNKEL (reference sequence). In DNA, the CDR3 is TGTGCCACCAGCCAGCAGGGACTAGCGGGCCGCTACAATGAGCAGTTCTTC. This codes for CATSQQGLAGRYNEQFF.

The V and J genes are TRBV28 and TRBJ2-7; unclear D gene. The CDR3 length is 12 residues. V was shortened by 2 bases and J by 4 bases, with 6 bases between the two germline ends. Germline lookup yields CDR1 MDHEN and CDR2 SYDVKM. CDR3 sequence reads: CASSLNRYEQYF. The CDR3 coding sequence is TGTGCCAGCAGTTTAAACAGATACGAGCAGTACTTC.

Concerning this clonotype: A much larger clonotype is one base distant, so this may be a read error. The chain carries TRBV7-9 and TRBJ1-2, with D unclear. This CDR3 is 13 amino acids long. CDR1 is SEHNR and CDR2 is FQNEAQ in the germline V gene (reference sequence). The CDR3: CASSLATAYGDTF. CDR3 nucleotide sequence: TGTGCCAGCAGCTTGGCGACCGCCTATGGCGACACCTTC.

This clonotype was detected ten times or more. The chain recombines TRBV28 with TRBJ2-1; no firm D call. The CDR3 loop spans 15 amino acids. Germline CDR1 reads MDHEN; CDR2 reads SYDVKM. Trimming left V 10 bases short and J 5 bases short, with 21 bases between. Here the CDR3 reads CATQALLNQDNEQFF. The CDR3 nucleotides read TGTGCCACCCAAGCCCTATTAAACCAGGACAATGAGCAGTTCTTC.

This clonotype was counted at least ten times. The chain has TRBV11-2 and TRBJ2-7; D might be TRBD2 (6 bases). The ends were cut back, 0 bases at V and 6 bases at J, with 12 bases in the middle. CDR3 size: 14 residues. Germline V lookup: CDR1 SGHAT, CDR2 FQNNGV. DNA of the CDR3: TGTGCCAGCAGCTTAGAATCCCTAGCGCTCGAGCAGTACTTC. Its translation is CASSLESLALEQYF.

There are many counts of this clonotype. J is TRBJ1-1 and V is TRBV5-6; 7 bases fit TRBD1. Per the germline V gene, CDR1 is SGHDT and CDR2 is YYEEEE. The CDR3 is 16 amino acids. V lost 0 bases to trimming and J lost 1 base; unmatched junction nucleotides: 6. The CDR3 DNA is TGTGCCAGCAGCTTGGGACCGGGACAGCAGAACACTGAAGCTTTCTTT. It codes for CASSLGPGQQNTEAFF.

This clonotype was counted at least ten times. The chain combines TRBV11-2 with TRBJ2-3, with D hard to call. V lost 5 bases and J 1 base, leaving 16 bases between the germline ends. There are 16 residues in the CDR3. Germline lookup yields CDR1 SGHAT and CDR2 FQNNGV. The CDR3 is CASSPEPESGTDTQYF. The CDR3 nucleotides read TGTGCCAGCAGCCCCGAACCGGAGTCGGGCACAGATACGCAGTATTTT.

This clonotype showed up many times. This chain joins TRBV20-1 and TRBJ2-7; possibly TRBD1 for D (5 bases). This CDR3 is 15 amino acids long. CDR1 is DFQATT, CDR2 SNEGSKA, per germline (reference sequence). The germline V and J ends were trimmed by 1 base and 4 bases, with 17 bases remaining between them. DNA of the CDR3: TGCAGTGCTAGAGCAGGAAGCAGGGCGCAATACGAGCAGTACTTC. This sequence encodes CSARAGSRAQYEQYF.

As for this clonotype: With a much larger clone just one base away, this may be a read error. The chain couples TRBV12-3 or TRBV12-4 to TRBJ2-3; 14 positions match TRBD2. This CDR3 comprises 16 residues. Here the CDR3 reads CASSPGTSGSSDTHYF. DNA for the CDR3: TGTGCCAGCAGTCCCGGGACTAGCGGGAGTTCAGATACGCATTATTTT.

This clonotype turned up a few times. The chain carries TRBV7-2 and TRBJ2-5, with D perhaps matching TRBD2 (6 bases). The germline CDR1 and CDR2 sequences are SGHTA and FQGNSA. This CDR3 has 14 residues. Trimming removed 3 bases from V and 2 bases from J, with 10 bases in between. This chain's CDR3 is CASSFVSGQETQYF. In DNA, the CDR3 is TGTGCCAGCAGCTTTGTTAGCGGACAAGAGACCCAGTACTTC.

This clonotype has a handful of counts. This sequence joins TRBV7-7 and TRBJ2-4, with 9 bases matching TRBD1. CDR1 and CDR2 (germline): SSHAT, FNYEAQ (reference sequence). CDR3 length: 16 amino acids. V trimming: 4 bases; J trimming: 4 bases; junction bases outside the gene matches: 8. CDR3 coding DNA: TGTGCCAGCAGCTCGTTTCCCGGGACAGGGAAAAACATTCAGTACTTC. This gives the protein CASSSFPGTGKNIQYF. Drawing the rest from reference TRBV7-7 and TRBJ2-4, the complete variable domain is GAGVSQSPRYKVTKRGQDVTLRCDPISSHATLYWYQQALGQGPEFLTYFNYEAQPDKSGLPSDRFSAERPEGSISTLTIQRTEQRDSAMYRCASSSFPGTGKNIQYFGAGTRLSVL.

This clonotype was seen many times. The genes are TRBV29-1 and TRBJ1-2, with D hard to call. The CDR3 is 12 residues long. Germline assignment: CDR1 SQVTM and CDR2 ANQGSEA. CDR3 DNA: TGCGGAACAATGGGCTATAACTATGGCTACACCTTC. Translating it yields CGTMGYNYGYTF.

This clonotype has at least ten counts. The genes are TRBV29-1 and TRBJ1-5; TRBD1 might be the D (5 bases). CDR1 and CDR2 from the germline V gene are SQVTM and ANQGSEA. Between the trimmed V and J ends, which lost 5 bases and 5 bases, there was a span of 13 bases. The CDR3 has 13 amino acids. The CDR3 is CSVSGTIDQPQHF. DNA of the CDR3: TGCAGCGTTTCTGGGACGATCGATCAGCCCCAGCATTTT.